This T cell receptor (beta chain) was identified in a study of cytomegalovirus exposure and HLA in healthy donors. Looking at the study overall: Of all 398 donors who were genotyped, 75% to 90% belonged to the Caucasian-associated ancestry cluster.

Study-level points and caveats: Solely CMV serostatus was available to characterize immune exposure.

About this clone: Its specificity is not known.

PCR employed 60 Vbeta and 13 Jbeta primers. Profiled with immunoSEQ multiplex PCR; TCRdb holds only in-frame clones, not every one. This table holds 200,000 or so clones, approximately 84% found once. Deletions cut 4 bases from V and 0 bases from J, with 7 bases between. CDR1 and CDR2 from the germline V gene are SQVTM and ANQGSEA. The CDR3 totals 13 residues. The chain joins TRBV29-1 to TRBJ1-3; D is unclear. Specimen: PBMCs. This TCR was recovered from a girl under two years old in good health and CMV-seronegative. CDR3: CSVVRDSGNTIYF. The CDR3 DNA follows: TGCAGCGTTGTGCGGGACTCTGGAAACACCATATATTTT.